These T cell receptor beta chains were read from a single sample in a study of blood T cell repertoires in COVID-19. The data were produced by immunoSEQ multiplex PCR, yet TCRdb's version contains in-frame clones alone and is incomplete. The sample has approximately 150,000 clones, about 79% seen once. The sequenced sample consisted of peripheral blood. All receptors derive from a man in his sixties with active or convalescent COVID-19. Both conserved end residues are part of each CDR3. Fields, in order: V gene, clone size, D gene, J gene, CDR3 DNA, CDR3 protein. The D gene is left open where the match is weak. Clone size is stated in some rows and not others, as once, few, many or a class when expanded.

TRBV11-2	NA	TRBD1	TRBJ1-4	TGTGCCAGCAGCGGGTGGACAGGCTCAACTAATGAAAAACTGTTTTTT	CASSGWTGSTNEKLFF
TRBV7-2	NA	NA	TRBJ2-7	TGTGCCAGCAGCTTAGCGAGTCCCCGTTCGCGGGGCAGAACCTACGAGCAGTACTTC	CASSLASPRSRGRTYEQYF
TRBV6-5	few	NA	TRBJ1-1	TGTGCCAGCAGACCTGACAGGAGGCACACTGAAGCTTTCTTT	CASRPDRRHTEAFF
TRBV30	NA	TRBD1	TRBJ2-7	TGTGCCTGGAGTGCACCGGGACAGGGGGCGCGCGAGCAGTACTTC	CAWSAPGQGAREQYF
TRBV7-2	NA	NA	TRBJ2-2	TGTGCCAGCAGCCCGACAGCAACCGGGGAGCTGTTTTTT	CASSPTATGELFF
TRBV7-9	NA	NA	TRBJ2-5	TGTGCCAGCAGCTTTGTAGGCAGGGGGGAGTACCAAGAGACCCAGTACTTC	CASSFVGRGEYQETQYF
TRBV7-2	NA	TRBD2	TRBJ2-7	TGTGCCAGCAGCTTCTCCGGGACTAGCGATGCTCTTTACTTC	CASSFSGTSDALYF
TRBV12-5	NA	NA	TRBJ2-5	TGTGCTAGTGGATACACAGGGAGGGTTGGGACCCAGTACTTC	CASGYTGRVGTQYF
TRBV11-3	NA	TRBD1	TRBJ2-1	TGTGCCAGCAGCTTACCTCGAGGGACAGGGAATGAGCAGTTCTTC	CASSLPRGTGNEQFF
TRBV7-2	once	TRBD2	TRBJ2-7	TGTGCCAGCAGCTTACGGGGGGAGATATCCTACGAGCAGTACTTC	CASSLRGEISYEQYF
TRBV15	NA	NA	TRBJ2-7	TGTGCCACCAGCAGAGAGGGGGGTAACTACGAGCAGTACTTC	CATSREGGNYEQYF
TRBV7-2	NA	TRBD1	TRBJ1-2	TGTGCCAGCAGCCCCGGGACAGGGGTAGGCTACACCTTC	CASSPGTGVGYTF
TRBV29-1	NA	TRBD1	TRBJ1-1	TGCAGCGTCGAAACAGGGGGTCAGAGTGAAGCTTTCTTT	CSVETGGQSEAFF
TRBV30	NA	TRBD1	TRBJ1-5	TGTGCCTGGAGTGTGGGGACAGTAGGCTATAGCAATCAGCCCCAGCATTTT	CAWSVGTVGYSNQPQHF
TRBV7-2	NA	NA	TRBJ2-2	TGTGCCAGCAGCCAAGGATCGAGCGGACCCACCGGGGAGCTGTTTTTT	CASSQGSSGPTGELFF
TRBV6-2/TRBV6-3	NA	TRBD1	TRBJ1-2	TGTGCCAGCAGCCCAAAAGTGACAGGGGGCTACACCTTC	CASSPKVTGGYTF
TRBV11-2	NA	TRBD1	TRBJ2-3	TGTGCCAGCAGCTTAGAACTCGGCAGGGGGAAAAAAGATACGCAGTATTTT	CASSLELGRGKKDTQYF
TRBV18	NA	NA	TRBJ1-3	TGTGCCAGCTCAGCCAGCTCTGGAAACACCATATATTTT	CASSASSGNTIYF
TRBV3-1/TRBV3-2	NA	NA	TRBJ1-2	TGTGCCAGCAGCCAAGATAGGACACAGAACTATGGCTACACCTTC	CASSQDRTQNYGYTF
TRBV20-1	NA	TRBD1	TRBJ1-3	TGCAGTGCTAGTCAGGGGGCCCTCTCTGGAAACACCATATATTTT	CSASQGALSGNTIYF
TRBV10-3	NA	NA	TRBJ1-1	TGTGCCATCAGAGGAGAACTAGGGCTCGGGGTCCCCACTGAAGCTTTCTTT	CAIRGELGLGVPTEAFF
TRBV14	NA	NA	TRBJ2-5	TGTGCCAGCAGCCAAGGTGCTAGGTCTGAGACCCAGTACTTC	CASSQGARSETQYF
TRBV27	NA	NA	TRBJ1-1	TGTGCCAGCAGTTTAGGAGGGTTGAACACTGAAGCTTTCTTT	CASSLGGLNTEAFF
TRBV10-2	NA	NA	TRBJ1-1	TGCGCCAGCAGTGAGCCCCACAAGGGGGGGAGGTCAAACACTGAAGCTTTCTTT	CASSEPHKGGRSNTEAFF
TRBV5-1	NA	NA	TRBJ1-2	TGCGCCAGCAGCACGACAGGATCTAACTATGGCTACACCTTC	CASSTTGSNYGYTF
TRBV27	NA	NA	TRBJ1-2	TGTGCCAGCAGTTTATCGAGCCAGGGGTATGGCTACACCTTC	CASSLSSQGYGYTF
TRBV7-2	NA	TRBD1	TRBJ1-1	TGTGCCAGCAGCTCGACAGGGGCGTACACTGAAGCTTTCTTT	CASSSTGAYTEAFF
TRBV9	once	NA	TRBJ2-3	TGTGCCAGCAGCGTAGTCGGGAGCACAGATACGCAGTATTTT	CASSVVGSTDTQYF
TRBV5-1	NA	NA	TRBJ2-5	TGCGCCAGCAGCTTGTCTAGCCGGGGAGAGACCCAGTACTTC	CASSLSSRGETQYF